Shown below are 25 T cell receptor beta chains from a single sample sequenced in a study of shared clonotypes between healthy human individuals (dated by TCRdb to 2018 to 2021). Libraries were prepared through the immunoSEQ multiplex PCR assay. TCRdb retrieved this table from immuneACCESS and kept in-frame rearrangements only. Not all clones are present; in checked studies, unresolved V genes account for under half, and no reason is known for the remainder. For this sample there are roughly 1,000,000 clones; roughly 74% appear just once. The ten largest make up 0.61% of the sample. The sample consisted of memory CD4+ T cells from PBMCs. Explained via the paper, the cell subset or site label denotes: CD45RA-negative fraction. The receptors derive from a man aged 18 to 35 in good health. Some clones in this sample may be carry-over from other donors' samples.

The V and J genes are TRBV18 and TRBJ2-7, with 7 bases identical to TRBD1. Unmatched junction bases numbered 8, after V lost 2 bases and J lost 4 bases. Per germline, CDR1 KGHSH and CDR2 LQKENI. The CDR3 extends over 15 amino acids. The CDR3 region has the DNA TGTGCCAGCTCACCATCCTCAGGGGGAAGTTACGAGCAGTACTTC. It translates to CASSPSSGGSYEQYF. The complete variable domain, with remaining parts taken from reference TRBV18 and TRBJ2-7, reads NAGVMQNPRHLVRRRGQEARLRCSPMKGHSHVYWYRQLPEEGLKFMVYLQKENIIDESGMPKERFSAEFPKEGPSILRIQQVVRGDSAAYFCASSPSSGGSYEQYFGPGTRLTVT.

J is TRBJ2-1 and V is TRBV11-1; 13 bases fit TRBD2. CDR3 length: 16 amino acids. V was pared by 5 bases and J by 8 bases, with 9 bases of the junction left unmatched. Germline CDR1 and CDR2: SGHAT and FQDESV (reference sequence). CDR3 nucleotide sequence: TGTGCCAGCAGCCTCCCCGGGACTAGCGGGGTCCATGAGCAGTTCTTC. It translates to CASSLPGTSGVHEQFF.

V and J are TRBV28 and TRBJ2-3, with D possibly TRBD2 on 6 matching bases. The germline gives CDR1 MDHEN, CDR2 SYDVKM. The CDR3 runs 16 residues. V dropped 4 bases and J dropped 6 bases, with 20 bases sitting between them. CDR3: CASSSPLGGMSDTQYF. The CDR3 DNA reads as TGTGCCAGCAGTTCCCCGCTCGGGGGAATGAGCGATACGCAGTATTTT.

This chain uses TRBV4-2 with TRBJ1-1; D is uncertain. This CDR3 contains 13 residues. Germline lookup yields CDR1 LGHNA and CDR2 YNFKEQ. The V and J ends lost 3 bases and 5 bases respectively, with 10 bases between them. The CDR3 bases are TGTGCCAGCAGCCAGGGCCGGGGAACTGAAGCTTTCTTT. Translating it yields CASSQGRGTEAFF.

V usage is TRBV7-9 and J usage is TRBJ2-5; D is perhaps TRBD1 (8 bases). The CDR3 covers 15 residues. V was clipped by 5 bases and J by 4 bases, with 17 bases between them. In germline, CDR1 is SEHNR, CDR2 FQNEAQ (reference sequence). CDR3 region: CASSINRGGRETQYF. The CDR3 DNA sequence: TGTGCCAGCAGCATCAACAGGGGGGGTAGAGAGACCCAGTACTTC.

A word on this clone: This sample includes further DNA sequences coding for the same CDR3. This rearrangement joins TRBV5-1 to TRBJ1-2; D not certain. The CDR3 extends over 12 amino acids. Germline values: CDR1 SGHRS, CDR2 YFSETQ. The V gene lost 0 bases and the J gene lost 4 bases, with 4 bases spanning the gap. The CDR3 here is CASSLAGYGYTF. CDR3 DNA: TGCGCCAGCAGCTTGGCGGGCTATGGCTACACCTTC.

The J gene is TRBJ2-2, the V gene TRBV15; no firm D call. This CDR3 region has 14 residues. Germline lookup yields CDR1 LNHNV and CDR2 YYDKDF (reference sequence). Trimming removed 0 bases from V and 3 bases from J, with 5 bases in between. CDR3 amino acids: CATSRDMDTGELFF. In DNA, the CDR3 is TGTGCCACCAGCAGAGATATGGACACCGGGGAGCTGTTTTTT.

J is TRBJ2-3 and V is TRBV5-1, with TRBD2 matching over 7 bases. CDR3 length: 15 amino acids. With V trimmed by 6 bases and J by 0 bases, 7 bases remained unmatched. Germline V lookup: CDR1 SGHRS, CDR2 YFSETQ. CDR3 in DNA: TGCGCCAGCAACCCTACTAGCGTTAGCACAGATACGCAGTATTTT. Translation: CASNPTSVSTDTQYF.

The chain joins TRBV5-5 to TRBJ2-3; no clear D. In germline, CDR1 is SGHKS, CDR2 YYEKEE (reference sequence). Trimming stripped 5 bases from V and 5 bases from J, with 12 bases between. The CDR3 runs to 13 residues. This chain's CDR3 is CASSTMGGDTQYF. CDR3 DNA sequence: TGTGCCAGCAGTACGATGGGCGGAGATACGCAGTATTTT.

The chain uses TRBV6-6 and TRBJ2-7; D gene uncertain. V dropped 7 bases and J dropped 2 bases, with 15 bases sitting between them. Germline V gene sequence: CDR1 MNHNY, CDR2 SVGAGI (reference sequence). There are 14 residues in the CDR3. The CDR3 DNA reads TGTGCCAGCACCACGGTAACGGCAGCCTACGAGCAGTACTTC. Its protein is CASTTVTAAYEQYF.

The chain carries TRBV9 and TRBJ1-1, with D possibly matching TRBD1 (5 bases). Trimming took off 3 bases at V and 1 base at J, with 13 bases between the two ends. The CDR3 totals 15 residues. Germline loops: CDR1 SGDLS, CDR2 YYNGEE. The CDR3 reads CASSELGTTNTEAFF. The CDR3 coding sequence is TGTGCCAGCAGCGAGCTCGGGACTACGAACACTGAAGCTTTCTTT.

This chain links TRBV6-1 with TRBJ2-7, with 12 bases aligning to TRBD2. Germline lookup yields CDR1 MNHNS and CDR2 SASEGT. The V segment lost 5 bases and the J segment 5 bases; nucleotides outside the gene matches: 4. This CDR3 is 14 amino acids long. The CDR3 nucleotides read TGTGCCAGCAGTAGACTAGCGGGAGTCCACGAGCAGTACTTC. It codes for CASSRLAGVHEQYF.

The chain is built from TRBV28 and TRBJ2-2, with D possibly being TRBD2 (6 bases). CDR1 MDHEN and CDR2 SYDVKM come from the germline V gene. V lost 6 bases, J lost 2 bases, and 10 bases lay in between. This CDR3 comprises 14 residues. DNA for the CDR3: TGTGCCAGCAGACCCGGGAGTAACACCGGGGAGCTGTTTTTT. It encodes CASRPGSNTGELFF.

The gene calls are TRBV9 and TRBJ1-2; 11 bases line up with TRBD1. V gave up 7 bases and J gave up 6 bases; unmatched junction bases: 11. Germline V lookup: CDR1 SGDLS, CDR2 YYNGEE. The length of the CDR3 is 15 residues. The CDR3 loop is CASRKGQGAVDGYTF. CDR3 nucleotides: TGTGCCAGCCGGAAAGGACAGGGGGCAGTGGATGGCTACACCTTC.

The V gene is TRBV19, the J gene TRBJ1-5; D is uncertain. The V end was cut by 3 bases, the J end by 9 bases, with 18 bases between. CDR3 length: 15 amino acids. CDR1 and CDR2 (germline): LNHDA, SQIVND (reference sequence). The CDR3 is CASSIPSRSLLPQHF. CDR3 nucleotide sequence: TGTGCCAGTAGTATTCCCTCCAGGAGTCTATTGCCCCAGCATTTT.

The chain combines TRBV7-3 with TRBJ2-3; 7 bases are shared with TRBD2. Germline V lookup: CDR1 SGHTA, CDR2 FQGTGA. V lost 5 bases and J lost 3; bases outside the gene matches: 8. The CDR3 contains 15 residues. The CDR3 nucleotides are TGTGCCAGCAGCCTAGGGAGGGACTGGACAGATACGCAGTATTTT. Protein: CASSLGRDWTDTQYF.

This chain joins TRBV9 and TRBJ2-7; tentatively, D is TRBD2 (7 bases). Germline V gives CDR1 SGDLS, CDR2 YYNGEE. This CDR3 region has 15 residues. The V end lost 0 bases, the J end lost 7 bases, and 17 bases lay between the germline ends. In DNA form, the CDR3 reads TGTGCCAGCAGCGTAGACCCGACGGGGGGCGGGGAGCAGTACTTC. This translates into CASSVDPTGGGEQYF.

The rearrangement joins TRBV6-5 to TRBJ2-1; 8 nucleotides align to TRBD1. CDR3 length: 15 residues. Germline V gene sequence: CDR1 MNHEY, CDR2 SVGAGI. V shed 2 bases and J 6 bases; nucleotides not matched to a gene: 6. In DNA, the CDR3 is TGTGCCAGCAGTTACGCAGGAACAGGGGGCAATGAGCAGTTCTTC. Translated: CASSYAGTGGNEQFF.

The CDR3, as DNA: TGTGCCAGTAGTATGGGACTAGCGGCAGATACGCAGTATTTT. It translates to CASSMGLAADTQYF. The V call is TRBV19, the J call TRBJ2-3; TRBD2 matches at 11 bases. Germline loops: CDR1 LNHDA, CDR2 SQIVND (reference sequence). The V segment lost 3 bases and the J segment 4 bases; nucleotides outside the gene matches: 0. The CDR3 spans 14 residues.

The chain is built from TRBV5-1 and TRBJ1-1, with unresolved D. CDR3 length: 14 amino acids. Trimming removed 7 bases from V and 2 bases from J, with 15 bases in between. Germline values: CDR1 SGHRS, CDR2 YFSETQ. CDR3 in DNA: TGCGCCAGCCGCTCCGGGGATGGAAACACTGAAGCTTTCTTT. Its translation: CASRSGDGNTEAFF.

This CDR3 is CASSWDRAYTEAFF. The CDR3, as DNA: TGCGCCAGCAGCTGGGACAGGGCTTACACTGAAGCTTTCTTT. The chain employs TRBV5-1 and TRBJ1-1, with TRBD1 matching over 9 bases. After removal of 3 bases from V and 3 bases from J, the junction contained 3 bases not matched to a gene. There are 14 residues in the CDR3. Germline lookup yields CDR1 SGHRS and CDR2 YFSETQ.

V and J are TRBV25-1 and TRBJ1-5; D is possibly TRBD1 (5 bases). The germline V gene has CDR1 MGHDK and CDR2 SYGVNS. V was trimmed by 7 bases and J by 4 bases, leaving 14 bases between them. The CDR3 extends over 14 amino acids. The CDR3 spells CASNRSSLNQPQHF. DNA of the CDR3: TGTGCCAGCAACAGGTCCTCCTTAAATCAGCCCCAGCATTTT.

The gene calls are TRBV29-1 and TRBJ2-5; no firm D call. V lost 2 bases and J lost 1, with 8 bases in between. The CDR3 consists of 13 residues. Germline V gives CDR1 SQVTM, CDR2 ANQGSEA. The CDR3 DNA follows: TGCAGCGTTGAACCAAACAGCCAAGAGACCCAGTACTTC. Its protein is CSVEPNSQETQYF.

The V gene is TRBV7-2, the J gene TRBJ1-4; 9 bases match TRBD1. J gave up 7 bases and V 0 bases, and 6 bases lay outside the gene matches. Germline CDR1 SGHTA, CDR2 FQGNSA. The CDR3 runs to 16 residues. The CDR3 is CASSLARTGDGEKLFF. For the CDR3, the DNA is TGTGCCAGCAGCTTAGCCCGGACAGGGGATGGTGAAAAACTGTTTTTT.

This CDR3 reads CASSPLEGTAHYEQYF. CDR3 DNA sequence: TGTGCCAGCAGCCCCCTTGAAGGGACAGCCCACTACGAGCAGTACTTC. J is TRBJ2-7 and V is TRBV5-8; 7 bases map to TRBD1. Germline assignment: CDR1 SGHTS and CDR2 YDEGEE. The length of the CDR3 is 16 residues. Unmatched junction bases numbered 13, after V lost 4 bases and J lost 3 bases.